The entry that follows covers one T cell receptor (beta chain) sequence. The target antigen is unknown. Sequence at one end of the junction differs from germline and may be a read error. This record comes from a study of blood T cells in healthy people across ages. Study details: The template switching approach captured approximately one barcoded beta molecule for every two T cells.

The use of a sample-barcoded 5' primer and a J-beta primer mix characterized a second PCR of about 7 to 12 cycles. Each single sample gave us at least 2.5 million CDR3-containing paired-end reads. Using its own MiXCR run on the 5' RACE reads, TCRdb lists one record per CDR3 protein. The table shows about 640,000 distinct CDR3 sequences, with roughly 53% occurring only once. For every donor, a draw yielded about 10 milliliters of peripheral blood. Notes on the study in general: Whereas aged donors had fewer naive CD4+ cells, long-lived donors had more of them and higher diversity.

Sequenced: blood. This receptor was obtained from a man aged 55 to 70 in good health.

CDR3 region: CASSVAGAGTNVLTF. The CDR3 coding sequence is TGTGCCAGCAGCGTAGCGGGTGCTGGGACCAACGTCCTGACTTTC. The V call is TRBV9, the J call TRBJ2-6; D is unresolved. The CDR3 totals 15 residues. The germline gives CDR1 SGDLS, CDR2 YYNGEE.